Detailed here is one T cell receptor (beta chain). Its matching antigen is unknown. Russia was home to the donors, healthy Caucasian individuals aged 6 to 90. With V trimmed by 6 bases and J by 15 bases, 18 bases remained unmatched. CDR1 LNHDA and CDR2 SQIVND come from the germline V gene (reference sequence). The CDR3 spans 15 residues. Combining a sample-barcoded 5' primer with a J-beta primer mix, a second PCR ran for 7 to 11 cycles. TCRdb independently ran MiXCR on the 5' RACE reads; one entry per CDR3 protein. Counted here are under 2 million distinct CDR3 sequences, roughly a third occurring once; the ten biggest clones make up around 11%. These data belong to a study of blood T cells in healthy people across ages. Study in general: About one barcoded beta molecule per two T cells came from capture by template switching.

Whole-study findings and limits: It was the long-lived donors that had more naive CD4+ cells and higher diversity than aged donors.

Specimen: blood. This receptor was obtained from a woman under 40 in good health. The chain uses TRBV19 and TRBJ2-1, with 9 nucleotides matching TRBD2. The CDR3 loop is CASRPTGRGGLVLFF. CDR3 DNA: TGTGCCAGTAGACCCACCGGGCGGGGGGGCCTCGTGCTGTTCTTC.